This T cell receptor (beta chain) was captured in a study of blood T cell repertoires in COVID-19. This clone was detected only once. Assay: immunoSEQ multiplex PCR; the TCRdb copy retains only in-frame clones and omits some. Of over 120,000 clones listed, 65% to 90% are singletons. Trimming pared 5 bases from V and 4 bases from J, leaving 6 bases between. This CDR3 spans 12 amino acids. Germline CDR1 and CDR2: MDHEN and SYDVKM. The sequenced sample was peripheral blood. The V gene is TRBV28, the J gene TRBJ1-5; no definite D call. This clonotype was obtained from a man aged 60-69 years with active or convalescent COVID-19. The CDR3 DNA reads TGTGCCAGCAGTGTTATGAATCAGCCCCAGCATTTT. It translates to CASSVMNQPQHF.